This TCR beta chain comes out of a study of vaccination and CD4 T cells after COVID-19. As for the study in general: Culture controls were given either a CEFX pool, an HIV-1 Nef pool, or no peptide.

Study results and caveats: Only post-vaccination samples contained a median approximately 86% of the reactive clones in convalescent patients. From 21 to 38, the median of SARS-CoV-2-reactive clonotypes rose without reaching significance.

The germline CDR1 and CDR2 sequences are DFQATT and SNEGSKA (reference sequence). CDR3 length equals 15 residues. V was cut by 5 bases and J by 1 base, with 16 bases left in between. The Oncomine TCR Beta short-read assay generated sequence data from the DNA of cultured CD4+ T cells. One entry per CDR3 protein, called by TCRdb with MiXCR from the PCR reads. The sample holds under 20,000 distinct CDR3 sequences, roughly 29% seen once. Described treatment: 10-day PBMC culture with coronavirus spike peptide pools or control peptides (ViraFEST assay). This clonotype was observed a few times. The antigen is undetermined.

Sequencing input: cultured CD4+ T cells from blood. This sequence joins TRBV20-1 and TRBJ2-3, with unresolved D. The receptor was derived from a human donor with COVID-19. For the CDR3, the DNA is TGCAGTGCTGCCGGCTTGGCTGCCGGCACAGATACGCAGTATTTT. Translation: CSAAGLAAGTDTQYF.